A single T cell receptor (beta chain) is shown here with its context. Vbeta (60) and Jbeta (13) primers were used in the PCR. Some clones are missing from TCRdb's copy, which holds only in-frame ones; the method was immunoSEQ multiplex PCR. The sample carries roughly 180,000 clones, 85% recorded once. This specimen comes from a study of cytomegalovirus exposure and HLA in healthy donors. The trim removed 11 bases at V and 9 bases at J, leaving 19 bases unmatched. CDR3 length equals 16 residues. CDR1 and CDR2 from the germline V gene are WNHNN and SYGVQD (reference sequence). This receptor was obtained from a boy between 2 and 15 years old in good health and CMV-seronegative. The source material was PBMCs. The rearrangement links TRBV10-1 to TRBJ1-6, with TRBD1 identical over 7 bases. DNA of the CDR3: TGCGCCCCACAATCACGCCACAGGGGTGCCCTTTCACCCCTCCACTTT. Encoded protein: CAPQSRHRGALSPLHF.